Listed here are 24 T cell receptor beta chains from one sample, sequenced in a study of T cells in Graves' hyperthyroidism and ophthalmopathy (dated by TCRdb to the late 2010s). Library prep was done by multiplex PCR. Sequencing used an Illumina HiSeq 2000. TCR beta CDR3 regions were amplified from RNA transcripts. The TCR CDR3 was subjected to a first round of RT-PCR using the HTBI primer set and the Qiagen OneStep RT-PCR kit. TCRdb cleaned the public reads at Q25 with fastp, built clones with MiXCR and kept in-frame beta chains. Entries are consolidated by CDR3 protein sequence, retaining the most common genes and DNA. The table for this sample lists hundreds of thousands of distinct CDR3 sequences; approximately 15% of them were counted only once. Around 23% of the sample is held by the ten biggest clonotypes. What was sequenced was blood. Source of these receptors: a woman aged 25 to 45 with Graves' hyperthyroidism.

The chain's CDR3 is CASSGRGGYTF. The CDR3 coding sequence is TGTGCCAGCAGCGGCAGGGGTGGCTACACCTTC. This chain uses TRBV7-2 with TRBJ1-2; D is possibly TRBD1 (6 bases). The V end lost 5 bases, the J end lost 7 bases, and 8 bases lay between the germline ends. Germline loops: CDR1 SGHTA, CDR2 FQGNSA. CDR3 size: 11 residues.

The table lists this clonotype with a few counts. This chain uses TRBV6-2 or TRBV6-3 with TRBJ1-6, with D maybe TRBD1 (6 bases). The CDR3 is 15 residues long. Germline assignment: CDR1 MNHEY and CDR2 SVGEGT. The germline V and J ends were trimmed by 11 bases and 4 bases, with 18 bases remaining between them. The CDR3 DNA sequence: TGTGCCGCGTTGGGGGCAGGGACATATAATTCACCCCTCCACTTT. The encoded protein is CAALGAGTYNSPLHF.

The gene calls are TRBV30 and TRBJ1-6; TRBD1 is a possible D gene (5 bases). Per germline, CDR1 GTSNPN and CDR2 SVGIG (reference sequence). This CDR3 has 12 residues. V was trimmed by 4 bases and J by 9 bases, leaving 10 bases between them. The CDR3 region is CAWTLGGSPLHF. As DNA, the CDR3 is TGTGCCTGGACCCTTGGGGGTTCACCCCTCCACTTT. The full variable domain, its missing parts supplied by reference TRBV30 and TRBJ1-6, is SQTIHQWPATLVQPVGSPLSLECTVEGTSNPNLYWYRQAAGRGLQLLFYSVGIGQISSEVPQNLSASRPQDRQFILSSKKLLLSDSGFYLCAWTLGGSPLHFGNGTRLTVT.

This clonotype was seen repeatedly, ten times or more. This chain links TRBV28 with TRBJ1-5, with D unresolved. The V gene's germline CDR1 is MDHEN and CDR2 SYDVKM. CDR3 size: 13 residues. Trimming took off 7 bases at V and 9 bases at J, with 16 bases between the two ends. The CDR3 DNA sequence: TGTGCCAGCAATTCGAGGAGCCTGGGGCCCCAGCATTTT. Translating it yields CASNSRSLGPQHF.

This clonotype was seen many times. V usage is TRBV6-2 or TRBV6-3 and J usage is TRBJ2-3, with 7 bases lining up with TRBD1. This CDR3 spans 15 amino acids. Looked up from germline, CDR1 is MNHEY and CDR2 is SVGEGT. Trimming at V came to 5 bases and at J to 2 bases, leaving 7 bases not matched to a gene. CDR3 region: CASSTGTAVTDTQYF. The CDR3 DNA reads TGTGCCAGCAGTACCGGGACAGCCGTCACAGATACGCAGTATTTT.

A note on this clonotype: This may arise from a read error, as a much more abundant clone is one base away. V gene TRBV5-1 combines with J gene TRBJ2-3; no definite D call. The CDR3 is 13 amino acids. Germline V gene sequence: CDR1 SGHRS, CDR2 YFSETQ. CDR3 nucleotide sequence: TGCGCCAACAGCTTGGCTTCTCTCGATACGCAGTATTTT. Translation: CANSLASLDTQYF.

Regarding this clonotype: Possible read error: a much larger clone is one base away. V gene TRBV11-1 combines with J gene TRBJ2-3, with D possibly being TRBD2 (7 bases). The CDR3 extends over 16 amino acids. Germline-derived CDR1 and CDR2 are SGHAT and FQDESV (reference sequence). CDR3 DNA sequence: TGTGCCAGCAGCTCCCGGGAGGCGGGACACACAGATACGCGGTATTTT. Protein sequence: CASSSREAGHTDTRYF.

This clonotype was found many times. This chain joins TRBV12-3 or TRBV12-4 and TRBJ1-2; no definite D call. The V end was cut by 3 bases, the J end by 1 base, with 6 bases between. The CDR3 covers 13 residues. Here the CDR3 reads CASSFSGNYGYTF. CDR3 nucleotide sequence: TGTGCCAGCAGTTTCAGTGGTAACTATGGCTACACCTTC.

This clonotype appeared many times. The chain has TRBV7-8 and TRBJ1-1; D unclear. The CDR3 consists of 15 residues. Trimming took off 3 bases at V and 1 base at J, with 12 bases between the two ends. Germline V gene lookup returns CDR1 SGHVS and CDR2 FQNEAQ. The CDR3 bases are TGTGCCAGCAGCTTGGTCCCAAAGGCGAACACTGAAGCTTTCTTT. This gives the protein CASSLVPKANTEAFF.

This clonotype has only a few counts. The junction differs from germline at one of its ends, possibly a read error. The J gene is TRBJ1-4, the V gene TRBV19, with D perhaps TRBD1 (6 bases). The CDR3 spans 15 residues. Germline CDR1 LNHDA, CDR2 SQIVND (reference sequence). The DNA for the CDR3 is TGTGCCAGCAGTAGACCGGGGGCTGGTAATGAAAAACTGTTTTTT. It is translated as CASSRPGAGNEKLFF.

This chain links TRBV19 with TRBJ2-1, with 9 nucleotides matching TRBD2. CDR1 is LNHDA, CDR2 SQIVND, per germline (reference sequence). This CDR3 spans 14 amino acids. The V gene end was trimmed by 6 bases and the J gene end by 2 bases; junction bases not matched to a gene: 2. The CDR3 sequence: CASRTSGTYNEQFF. CDR3 nucleotides: TGTGCCAGTAGGACTAGCGGAACCTACAATGAGCAGTTCTTC.

In its sample, this clonotype was seen many times. The gene calls are TRBV28 and TRBJ2-2; 8 bases map to TRBD2. With V trimmed by 6 bases and J by 0 bases, 6 bases remained unmatched. Looked up from germline, CDR1 is MDHEN and CDR2 is SYDVKM. The CDR3 is 16 amino acids. The chain's CDR3 is CASRGPGRANTGELFF. The DNA for the CDR3 is TGTGCCAGCAGGGGTCCCGGGAGGGCGAACACCGGGGAGCTGTTTTTT. Looking up the rest from reference TRBV28 and TRBJ2-2 gives the full variable domain: DVKVTQSSRYLVKRTGEKVFLECVQDMDHENMFWYRQDPGLGLRLIYFSYDVKMKEKGDIPEGYSVSREKKERFSLILESASTNQTSMYLCASRGPGRANTGELFFGEGSRLTVL.

This clonotype came up many times. The chain couples TRBV20-1 to TRBJ1-2; tentative D call: TRBD1 (5 bases). This CDR3 comprises 16 residues. V was cut by 0 bases and J by 8 bases, with 22 bases left in between. In germline, CDR1 is DFQATT, CDR2 SNEGSKA (reference sequence). The CDR3 DNA follows: TGCAGTGCTAGAGATTCCGGAGCCCCCCGGGGGGTGGGCTACACCTTC. Translating gives CSARDSGAPRGVGYTF.

V is TRBV28 and J is TRBJ2-7, with 7 bases fitting TRBD1. J gave up 6 bases and V 4 bases, and 12 bases lay outside the gene matches. Per the germline V gene, CDR1 is MDHEN and CDR2 is SYDVKM. The CDR3 totals 15 residues. The CDR3 here is CASSSSGGRNSEQYF. In nucleotides, the CDR3 is TGTGCCAGCAGTTCCTCAGGGGGACGAAACTCCGAGCAGTACTTC.

In this sample, this clonotype turned up many times. The J gene is TRBJ1-2, the V gene TRBV7-3; D is unclear. This CDR3 has 18 amino acids. V was pared by 5 bases and J by 1 base, with 23 bases between. CDR1 and CDR2 (germline): SGHTA, FQGTGA. In DNA form, the CDR3 reads TGTGCCAGCAGCCCCGGGCCAGTCGTGAGGGAGGTTAACTATGGCTACACCTTC. Translated: CASSPGPVVREVNYGYTF.

The chain has TRBV20-1 and TRBJ2-3; TRBD2 agrees at 7 bases. The junction had 4 bases not matched to a gene; V was cut back by 1 base and J by 6 bases. The CDR3 sequence is 13 residues long. CDR1 DFQATT and CDR2 SNEGSKA come from the germline V gene (reference sequence). CDR3 in DNA: TGCAGTGCTAGAGTGGGGGGGGATGATACGCAGTATTTT. Translation gives CSARVGGDDTQYF.

In this sample, this clonotype turned up a few times. The chain has TRBV7-9 and TRBJ2-2, with a weak D call TRBD2 (6 bases). Trimming left V 4 bases short and J 5 bases short, with 26 bases between. There are 19 residues in the CDR3. Germline assignment: CDR1 SEHNR and CDR2 FQNEAQ (reference sequence). The CDR3 bases are TGTGCCAGCAGCTGGATTAGTGGGCCAGGGAGGTTGGTGACCGGGGAGCTGTTTTTT. Translated, it gives CASSWISGPGRLVTGELFF.

This clonotype was picked up one time. This may stem from a read error, because a much larger clone lies one nucleotide away. V is TRBV12-3 or TRBV12-4 and J is TRBJ1-2; D call uncertain. The CDR3 has 13 residues. The CDR3 spells CASSRAVADGCTF. CDR3 DNA sequence: TGTGCCAGCAGTAGGGCGGTGGCGGATGGCTGCACCTTC.

In this sample, this clonotype turned up many times. This rearrangement joins TRBV28 to TRBJ1-2; D gene ambiguous. Trimming took off 8 bases at V and 4 bases at J, with 17 bases between the two ends. CDR3 length equals 14 residues. CDR1 is MDHEN, CDR2 SYDVKM, per germline. The CDR3: CASSRPIDIYGYTF. CDR3 nucleotide sequence: TGTGCCAGCTCCCGTCCAATTGACATCTATGGCTACACCTTC.

In this sample, this clonotype turned up many times. The chain is built from TRBV10-1 and TRBJ2-7; 7 bases line up with TRBD2. Germline CDR1 is WNHNN and CDR2 is SYGVQD (reference sequence). There are 13 residues in the CDR3. V dropped 8 bases and J dropped 3; count of bases not matched to a gene: 7. CDR3 nucleotide sequence: TGCGCCAGCTCCCGCGGGAGAGACTACGAGCAGTACTTC. This codes for CASSRGRDYEQYF.

This clonotype was seen repeatedly, ten times or more. The chain couples TRBV20-1 to TRBJ1-2, with 7 nucleotides matching TRBD1. Per germline, CDR1 DFQATT and CDR2 SNEGSKA (reference sequence). V lost 5 bases to trimming and J lost 3 bases; unmatched junction nucleotides: 9. CDR3 length equals 14 residues. CDR3 sequence reads: CSAAQGLRDYGYTF. The CDR3 region has the DNA TGCAGTGCTGCACAGGGGCTTAGGGACTATGGCTACACCTTC.

This clonotype was observed once. The chain is built from TRBV24-1 and TRBJ1-5, with unresolved D. In germline, CDR1 is KGHDR, CDR2 SFDVKD. This CDR3 comprises 13 residues. V lost 5 bases to trimming and J lost 5 bases, with 9 bases between them. The CDR3 region is CATSARGDQPQHF. CDR3 in DNA: TGTGCCACCAGTGCGCGGGGTGATCAGCCCCAGCATTTT.

V and J are TRBV3-1 and TRBJ1-2, with 7 positions matching TRBD1. The V segment lost 3 bases and the J segment 4 bases; nucleotides outside the gene matches: 2. The CDR3 extends over 13 amino acids. The germline V gene has CDR1 LGHDT and CDR2 YNNKEL (reference sequence). The chain's CDR3 is CASSQTGTYGYTF. In nucleotides, the CDR3 is TGTGCCAGCAGCCAGACAGGGACCTATGGCTACACCTTC.

This clonotype was counted at least ten times. This rearrangement joins TRBV28 to TRBJ1-5, with D perhaps matching TRBD1 (5 bases). Germline loops: CDR1 MDHEN, CDR2 SYDVKM. CDR3 length: 15 amino acids. V shed 10 bases and J shed 2 bases, with 18 bases lying between them. CDR3 bases: TGTGCCACCTCGGGGCAGGCGGGGGGCAATCAGCCCCAGCATTTT. Its protein is CATSGQAGGNQPQHF.